Listed here are 17 T cell receptor beta chains from one sample, sequenced in a study of blood T cell repertoires in COVID-19. Measured with immunoSEQ multiplex PCR; TCRdb has only the in-frame clones, and not every one. The profile shows about 300,000 clones, around 82% of them singletons. The sample taken for sequencing was peripheral blood. All receptors come from a woman in her forties or fifties who had recovered from COVID-19.

The rearrangement uses TRBV3-1 (or the pseudogene TRBV3-2) and TRBJ1-2, with TRBD1 matching 7 bases. The ends lost 4 bases at V and 8 bases at J; junction bases unmatched: 7. The CDR3 has 13 amino acids. The germline V gene encodes CDR1 LGHDT and CDR2 YNNKEL (reference sequence). CDR3 region: CASSRDRAGGYTF. For the CDR3, the DNA is TGTGCCAGCAGCCGCGACAGGGCCGGGGGCTACACCTTC.

V and J are TRBV6-5 and TRBJ2-7; 10 positions agree with TRBD1. Losses at the gene ends were 5 bases for V and 2 bases for J; bases not matched to a gene: 3. CDR3 length equals 14 residues. Germline CDR1 MNHEY, CDR2 SVGAGI. The CDR3 is CASSPGQGAYEQYF. In DNA form, the CDR3 reads TGTGCCAGCAGTCCAGGACAGGGGGCCTACGAGCAGTACTTC.

A remark on this clone: This sample also contains other DNA sequences that code for the same CDR3. The chain links TRBV6-6 to TRBJ2-2, with 8 bases aligning to TRBD1. This CDR3 has 16 residues. Germline CDR1 and CDR2: MNHNY and SVGAGI (reference sequence). J was trimmed by 1 base and V by 6 bases; bases with no gene match: 7. CDR3 nucleotide sequence: TGTGCCAGCAGCCTCTCCGGGACAGGGAACACCGGGGAGCTGTTTTTT. It specifies CASSLSGTGNTGELFF.

This clone was seen only a few times. The chain has TRBV4-2 and TRBJ1-1; 7 nucleotides match TRBD1. With 6 bases clipped from V and 4 bases from J, the junction kept 5 bases outside the gene matches. The CDR3 totals 13 residues. Germline lookup yields CDR1 LGHNA and CDR2 YNFKEQ. This CDR3 reads CASREQGRTEAFF. The DNA of the CDR3 is TGTGCCAGCAGGGAACAGGGGCGCACTGAAGCTTTCTTT.

This clone appeared a single time. This chain links TRBV4-1 with TRBJ1-2; TRBD1 matches at 10 bases. CDR1 and CDR2 from the germline V gene are MGHRA and YSYEKL. This CDR3 comprises 13 residues. The junction had 4 bases not matched to a gene; V was cut back by 4 bases and J by 8 bases. CDR3 in amino acids: CASSPTGGVGYTF. The DNA of the CDR3 is TGCGCCAGCAGCCCGACAGGGGGCGTCGGCTACACCTTC.

The chain links TRBV19 to TRBJ1-1, with 10 bases that match TRBD1. The CDR3 is 17 residues long. Trimming cost V 9 bases and J 3 bases; bases outside gene matches: 16. CDR1 LNHDA and CDR2 SQIVND come from the germline V gene (reference sequence). CDR3 DNA sequence: TGTGCCAGCGGAACCGGGACAGGGGCCTCTTGGGACACTGAAGCTTTCTTT. Its translation is CASGTGTGASWDTEAFF.

The chain combines TRBV24-1 with TRBJ2-2; 8 bases line up with TRBD2. CDR1 and CDR2 (germline): KGHDR, SFDVKD. The trim removed 0 bases at V and 5 bases at J, leaving 13 bases unmatched. The CDR3 covers 19 residues. The CDR3 DNA is TGTGCCACCAGTGATTTGCATTCCCGGGAGGGCCGAGTTACCGGGGAGCTGTTTTTT. This sequence encodes CATSDLHSREGRVTGELFF.

This clone is a singleton in its sample. The chain uses TRBV7-9 and TRBJ1-1, with no clear D. The germline gives CDR1 SEHNR, CDR2 FQNEAQ (reference sequence). CDR3 length: 16 amino acids. The V and J ends lost 5 bases and 0 bases respectively, with 16 bases between them. CDR3 DNA sequence: TGTGCCAGCAGCGCCCCCCGACACTCCATGAACACTGAAGCTTTCTTT. Translation gives CASSAPRHSMNTEAFF.

This clone was seen a single time. This sequence joins TRBV27 and TRBJ2-7; possible D gene TRBD1, 5 bases. The CDR3 sequence is 14 residues long. Germline-derived CDR1 and CDR2 are MNHEY and SMNVEV (reference sequence). V lost 6 bases and J 3 bases, leaving 15 bases between the germline ends. The CDR3 DNA sequence: TGTGCCAGCAGACTTGTTATGGGGCGCTACGAGCAGTACTTC. It is translated as CASRLVMGRYEQYF.

The chain combines TRBV19 with TRBJ1-1; D is perhaps TRBD1 (5 bases). V was trimmed by 3 bases and J by 2 bases, leaving 10 bases between them. Germline CDR1 LNHDA, CDR2 SQIVND (reference sequence). The CDR3 has 14 amino acids. CDR3 loop: CASSIRTQNTEAFF. The CDR3 DNA is TGTGCCAGTAGTATCAGGACACAAAACACTGAAGCTTTCTTT.

The rearrangement links TRBV10-3 to TRBJ1-4; D is uncertain. Trimming removed 2 bases from V and 8 bases from J, with 9 bases in between. Germline values: CDR1 ENHRY, CDR2 SYGVKD. CDR3 size: 13 residues. In nucleotides, the CDR3 is TGTGCCATCAGTGAGCTTTTATTCGAAAAACTGTTTTTT. It is translated as CAISELLFEKLFF.

The V gene is TRBV3-1 (or the pseudogene TRBV3-2), the J gene TRBJ2-1; D gene uncertain. Trimming left V 4 bases short and J 7 bases short, with 11 bases between. Germline CDR1 and CDR2: LGHDT and YNNKEL (reference sequence). The CDR3 extends over 13 amino acids. CDR3 amino acids: CASSRTAGNEQFF. DNA for the CDR3: TGTGCCAGCAGCCGCACCGCCGGGAATGAGCAGTTCTTC.

The gene calls are TRBV2 and TRBJ2-3, with TRBD2 identical over 8 bases. The CDR3 loop spans 15 amino acids. Germline CDR1 reads SNHLY; CDR2 reads FYNNEI. Losses at the gene ends were 3 bases for V and 2 bases for J; bases not matched to a gene: 4. The CDR3 region has the DNA TGTGCCAGCAGTGACTGGACTAGCAACACAGATACGCAGTATTTT. As protein: CASSDWTSNTDTQYF.

In this sample, this clone turned up once. The chain recombines TRBV7-2 with TRBJ2-7, with 12 bases lining up with TRBD2. Germline V gene data show CDR1 as SGHTA and CDR2 as FQGNSA. CDR3 size: 14 residues. V was clipped by 5 bases and J by 9 bases; unmatched bases: 8. CDR3 in amino acids: CASSLSSGGAVQYF. The CDR3 DNA sequence: TGTGCCAGCAGCCTGTCTAGCGGGGGGGCCGTGCAGTACTTC.

This chain links TRBV20-1 with TRBJ1-4; possibly TRBD1 for D (6 bases). CDR1 and CDR2 from the germline V gene are DFQATT and SNEGSKA (reference sequence). Trimming shortened V by 6 bases and J by 8 bases, and 10 bases separated the two germline ends. The length of the CDR3 is 11 residues. The CDR3 reads CSARQGEKLFF. In DNA, the CDR3 is TGCAGTGCACGGCAGGGGGAAAAACTGTTTTTT.

A single count supports this clone. This sequence joins TRBV3-1 (or the pseudogene TRBV3-2) and TRBJ1-3; D not certain. The CDR3 consists of 19 residues. V lost 0 bases, J lost 0 bases, and 18 bases lay in between. Germline V gene data show CDR1 as LGHDT and CDR2 as YNNKEL (reference sequence). CDR3 in amino acids: CASSQDCGTLPSSGNTIYF. The CDR3 region has the DNA TGTGCCAGCAGCCAAGACTGTGGTACTCTACCGAGCTCTGGAAACACCATATATTTT.

The J gene is TRBJ2-4, the V gene TRBV21-1; the D call TRBD2 from the table was never checked on the DNA. TRBV21-1 counts as a pseudogene. The CDR3 covers 16 residues. The CDR3 is CASGSPGGDFQNIQYF. As DNA, the CDR3 is TGTGCCAGCGGTTCTCCGGGGGGGGACTTCCAAAACATTCAGTACTTC.